This is a list of T cell receptor beta chains from one sample in a study of blood T cell repertoires in COVID-19. Profiling relied on immunoSEQ multiplex PCR, and the TCRdb table lists in-frame clones only, not all of them. The data contain about 280,000 clones, over 80% of them singletons. Sequences were obtained from PBMCs or T cells enriched from blood (not recorded which). The receptors here all came from a woman aged 25-40 years with acute COVID-19. The conserved cysteine and the conserved F or W are not part of the CDR3 here. Rows may omit the clone size; those that give it use once, few, many or a size class.

clone_size: -
v_call: TRBV12-3/TRBV12-4
cdr3_aa: ASSLTAIGAQY

clone_size: -
v_call: TRBV29-1
cdr3_aa: SALVGLAGRDEQF

clone_size: once
v_call: TRBV6-5
cdr3_aa: ASIASDTGELF

clone_size: -
v_call: TRBV4-1
cdr3_aa: ASSQEGSGRDEQY

clone_size: -
v_call: TRBV7-9
cdr3_aa: ASRSSWTSGLRSSYEQY

clone_size: -
v_call: TRBV27
cdr3_aa: ASGHTFSNQPQH

clone_size: -
v_call: TRBV6-6
cdr3_aa: ASSYAQNTGELF

clone_size: -
v_call: TRBV10-2
cdr3_aa: ASSETGRNSPLH

clone_size: -
v_call: TRBV10-3
cdr3_aa: AISELGRSSYNEQF

clone_size: -
v_call: TRBV28
cdr3_aa: ASSSPQGAGYEQY

clone_size: -
v_call: TRBV5-1
cdr3_aa: ASSSGTVSYEQY

clone_size: -
v_call: TRBV28
cdr3_aa: ASSSLMVRGERNEQF

clone_size: -
v_call: TRBV19
cdr3_aa: ASSTDRGNQPQH

clone_size: -
v_call: TRBV6-6
cdr3_aa: ASSSRGPTEAF

clone_size: -
v_call: TRBV28
cdr3_aa: ASFTHATGINQPQH

clone_size: -
v_call: TRBV7-3
cdr3_aa: ASSSTGLAGGYDEQF

clone_size: -
v_call: TRBV5-5
cdr3_aa: ASSAGGRGTGELF

clone_size: -
v_call: TRBV5-1
cdr3_aa: ASSLSAAETNYGYT

clone_size: -
v_call: TRBV19
cdr3_aa: ASSSGQGGRNTDTQY

clone_size: many
v_call: TRBV9
cdr3_aa: ASSVPGTGGEQY

clone_size: few
v_call: TRBV27
cdr3_aa: ASTPTVNNEQF

clone_size: -
v_call: TRBV5-1
cdr3_aa: ASSLARTSGSDADTQY

clone_size: -
v_call: TRBV12-5
cdr3_aa: ASGLFRSGTQETQY

clone_size: once
v_call: TRBV4-1
cdr3_aa: ASSLTSGETEQY

clone_size: -
v_call: TRBV10-3
cdr3_aa: AISEGTGGSSTEAF

clone_size: once
v_call: TRBV11-3
cdr3_aa: ASSSRDSFEQY

clone_size: -
v_call: TRBV5-1
cdr3_aa: ASSPGTGSTDTQY

clone_size: -
v_call: TRBV2
cdr3_aa: ASSRGTSGRAIYEQY

clone_size: -
v_call: TRBV24-1
cdr3_aa: ATSVVTGDLRNQPQH

clone_size: -
v_call: TRBV11-2
cdr3_aa: ASSLGQGRTEQY

clone_size: -
v_call: TRBV13
cdr3_aa: ASSSGLAGGAEQF

clone_size: -
v_call: TRBV30
cdr3_aa: AWSSRDRGTYEQY

clone_size: -
v_call: TRBV6-5
cdr3_aa: ASSYEGVPEAF

clone_size: -
v_call: TRBV10-3
cdr3_aa: ATRLAGGNEQF

clone_size: few
v_call: TRBV10-3
cdr3_aa: AISESNLGPQNEQF

clone_size: -
v_call: TRBV7-2
cdr3_aa: ASSSPGGGVYEQY

clone_size: -
v_call: TRBV10-2
cdr3_aa: ASSESAGGPTGELF

clone_size: -
v_call: TRBV28
cdr3_aa: ASSPSGIALPPYNEQF

clone_size: -
v_call: TRBV7-3
cdr3_aa: ASSPTLAEGTDTQY

clone_size: -
v_call: TRBV3-1/TRBV3-2
cdr3_aa: ASSQVGQGRSPLH

clone_size: -
v_call: TRBV2
cdr3_aa: ASSASRNQPQH

clone_size: -
v_call: TRBV28
cdr3_aa: ASSLLGDRVNSYEQY